The 20 T cell receptor beta chains below come from one sample, sequenced in a study of response to subunit inactivated influenza vaccine. Via MiXCR, TCRdb re-called the RT-PCR reads, giving one row per CDR3 protein. The sample includes some 200,000 distinct CDR3 sequences, about 12% of them seen just once. The same sample was also used in a study of T cells expressing NK-cell markers. That source reports: Beta-chain TCR cDNA was generated via 5'RACE template switching with UMIs.

The sequencing used CD8+ T cells sorted from PBMCs, collected 12 days after vaccination. These receptors were obtained from a man aged 45-65 years who received an inactivated influenza vaccine.

This clonotype was seen only a few times. The V gene is TRBV12-3 or TRBV12-4, the J gene TRBJ2-7, with 8 bases that match TRBD2. The CDR3 extends over 16 amino acids. After removal of 0 bases from V and 0 bases from J, the junction contained 4 bases not matched to a gene. The CDR3 protein is CASSLAAGRASYEQYF. CDR3 bases: TGTGCCAGCAGTTTAGCGGCCGGGAGGGCCTCCTACGAGCAGTACTTC.

This clonotype was detected ten times or more. This rearrangement joins TRBV6-1 to TRBJ2-7; D unresolved. Germline V gene data show CDR1 as MNHNS and CDR2 as SASEGT. The CDR3 has 12 amino acids. V was pared by 7 bases and J by 3 bases, with 10 bases between. CDR3 amino acids: CASTPFGYEQYF. The DNA for the CDR3 is TGTGCCAGCACCCCCTTTGGCTACGAGCAGTACTTC.

This clonotype was counted at least ten times. The V and J genes are TRBV11-1 and TRBJ1-1; TRBD1 aligns across 8 bases. The CDR3 contains 19 residues. With 3 bases clipped from V and 4 bases from J, the junction kept 19 bases outside the gene matches. The germline CDR1 and CDR2 sequences are SGHAT and FQDESV (reference sequence). CDR3 protein: CASSLIGRTGSMLVTEAFF. The CDR3, as DNA: TGTGCCAGCAGCTTGATAGGGAGGACAGGGAGTATGTTGGTCACTGAAGCTTTCTTT.

The table lists this clonotype with a few counts. The chain has TRBV9 and TRBJ2-7, with D perhaps matching TRBD2 (6 bases). Deletions cut 5 bases from V and 2 bases from J, with 11 bases between. CDR1 and CDR2 from the germline V gene are SGDLS and YYNGEE. CDR3 length equals 13 residues. The CDR3 nucleotides are TGTGCCAGCAGTCCGGAGGGGACCTACGAGCAGTACTTC. Its protein is CASSPEGTYEQYF.

The sample holds many counts of this clonotype. The V gene is TRBV29-1, the J gene TRBJ2-1; 12 bases fit TRBD2. Per germline, CDR1 SQVTM and CDR2 ANQGSEA. The CDR3 totals 20 residues. V shed 0 bases, J shed 4 bases, and the junction held 16 bases outside the gene matches. CDR3 amino acids: CSVEDLQGLTSGGLYNEQFF. The CDR3 DNA sequence: TGCAGCGTTGAAGATCTTCAGGGGTTGACTAGCGGGGGACTTTACAATGAGCAGTTCTTC.

This clonotype was counted only a few times. The V gene is TRBV20-1, the J gene TRBJ2-7; 10 nucleotides line up with TRBD2. After removal of 5 bases from V and 2 bases from J, the junction contained 6 bases not matched to a gene. CDR1 is DFQATT, CDR2 SNEGSKA, per germline (reference sequence). This CDR3 region has 14 residues. CDR3 amino acids: CSAHRTSGAYEQYF. The CDR3 coding sequence is TGCAGTGCTCACCGGACTAGCGGAGCCTACGAGCAGTACTTC.

V usage is TRBV27 and J usage is TRBJ2-7; D is possibly TRBD1 or TRBD2 (5 bases each). This CDR3 region has 16 residues. V dropped 6 bases and J dropped 0 bases, with 18 bases sitting between them. In germline, CDR1 is MNHEY, CDR2 SMNVEV (reference sequence). The CDR3 loop reads CASSWSLGTSSYEQYF. As DNA, the CDR3 is TGTGCCAGCAGCTGGTCTCTCGGGACGAGCTCCTACGAGCAGTACTTC.

This clonotype appeared many times. The genes are TRBV4-3 and TRBJ2-5; no reliable D call. CDR3 size: 15 residues. V lost 0 bases and J 5 bases, leaving 13 bases between the germline ends. The V gene's germline CDR1 is LGHNA and CDR2 YSLEER. CDR3 sequence reads: CASSQDRASWETQYF. CDR3 DNA: TGCGCCAGCAGCCAAGATAGGGCTAGTTGGGAGACCCAGTACTTC.

CDR3 region: CASSFTSGRFTDTQYF. As DNA, the CDR3 is TGTGCCAGCAGCTTTACTAGCGGGCGATTCACAGATACGCAGTATTTT. The chain is built from TRBV7-8 and TRBJ2-3, with TRBD2 matching over 9 bases. CDR1 SGHVS and CDR2 FQNEAQ come from the germline V gene. V shed 3 bases and J 2 bases; nucleotides not matched to a gene: 6. This CDR3 has 16 amino acids. The variable domain in full, completed from reference TRBV7-8 and TRBJ2-3, reads GAGVSQSPRYKVAKRGQDVALRCDPISGHVSLFWYQQALGQGPEFLTYFQNEAQLDKSGLPSDRFFAERPEGSVSTLKIQRTQQEDSAVYLCASSFTSGRFTDTQYFGPGTRLTVL.

This chain uses TRBV12-3 or TRBV12-4 with TRBJ2-4; D remains unclear. Trimming left V 3 bases short and J 0 bases short, with 3 bases between. The CDR3 is 13 residues long. The CDR3 is CASSLVAKNIQYF. CDR3 in DNA: TGTGCCAGCAGTTTGGTAGCCAAAAACATTCAGTACTTC.

Only a few counts were recorded for this clonotype. This chain connects TRBV20-1 to TRBJ1-6; D possibly corresponds to TRBD1 (5 bases). The CDR3 has 16 residues. Trimming left V 0 bases short and J 7 bases short, with 16 bases between. Germline V gene data show CDR1 as DFQATT and CDR2 as SNEGSKA (reference sequence). This chain's CDR3 is CSARDLREMGNSPLHF. The CDR3 DNA reads as TGCAGTGCTAGAGACCTCAGGGAAATGGGGAATTCACCCCTCCACTTT.

The sample holds a few counts of this clonotype. This chain connects TRBV24-1 to TRBJ2-7, with a possible D match to TRBD2 (5 bases). Germline lookup yields CDR1 KGHDR and CDR2 SFDVKD. CDR3 length: 12 residues. V was pared by 5 bases and J by 6 bases, with 10 bases between. CDR3 DNA sequence: TGTGCCACCAGTGGGTCGGGGAGCGAGCAGTACTTC. It translates to CATSGSGSEQYF.

Regarding this clonotype: One junction end disagrees with the germline gene, perhaps due to a read error. This chain connects TRBV19 to TRBJ2-3, with D possibly called TRBD1 or TRBD2 (5 bases each). The CDR3 spans 14 residues. Germline V gene sequence: CDR1 LNHDA, CDR2 SQIVND (reference sequence). DNA for the CDR3: TGTGCCAGTAGTAAGGGCCGGGGCACGGATACGCAGTATTTT. This gives the protein CASSKGRGTDTQYF.

The sample holds a few counts of this clonotype. The genes are TRBV15 and TRBJ1-1; tentative D call: TRBD1 (6 bases). The CDR3 totals 13 residues. The ends were cut back, 1 base at V and 8 bases at J, with 11 bases in the middle. Germline V gene sequence: CDR1 LNHNV, CDR2 YYDKDF (reference sequence). CDR3 loop: CATSRGGASEAFF. The CDR3 coding sequence is TGTGCCACCAGCAGAGGGGGGGCGAGCGAAGCTTTCTTT.

The table lists this clonotype with a few counts. The V call is TRBV6-1, the J call TRBJ2-7; 8 bases align to TRBD2. From germline, CDR1 is MNHNS and CDR2 SASEGT. The V gene end was trimmed by 6 bases and the J gene end by 6 bases; junction bases not matched to a gene: 19. CDR3 length: 17 residues. The CDR3 here is CASSRGFTSGFKGEQYF. The CDR3 coding sequence is TGTGCCAGCAGCCGTGGTTTTACTAGCGGCTTTAAGGGCGAGCAGTACTTC.

This clonotype showed up just a few times. The chain combines TRBV15 with TRBJ2-1; D is tentatively TRBD1 or TRBD2 (5 bases each). This CDR3 spans 15 amino acids. Germline V lookup: CDR1 LNHNV, CDR2 YYDKDF (reference sequence). Trimming left V 7 bases short and J 0 bases short, with 13 bases between. CDR3 protein: CATKKGPSSYNEQFF. CDR3 coding DNA: TGTGCCACCAAAAAGGGACCGAGCTCCTACAATGAGCAGTTCTTC. The entire variable domain, with the rest obtained from reference TRBV15 and TRBJ2-1, is as follows: DAMVIQNPRYQVTQFGKPVTLSCSQTLNHNVMYWYQQKSSQAPKLLFHYYDKDFNNEADTPDNFQSRRPNTSFCFLDIRSPGLGDTAMYLCATKKGPSSYNEQFFGPGTRLTVL.

This clonotype was observed at least ten times. The V gene is TRBV25-1, the J gene TRBJ1-2; the match to TRBD1 covers 7 bases. Germline-derived CDR1 and CDR2 are MGHDK and SYGVNS. V shed 6 bases and J 7 bases; nucleotides not matched to a gene: 5. This CDR3 region has 12 residues. Written as DNA, the CDR3 is TGTGCCAGCAGCGTCTACAGGGGTGGCTACACCTTC. Its translation: CASSVYRGGYTF.

This clonotype turned up a few times. The chain employs TRBV11-2 and TRBJ2-7; possibly TRBD2 for D (5 bases). This CDR3 has 14 amino acids. Trimming cost V 2 bases and J 2 bases, with 10 bases left between them. The V gene's germline CDR1 is SGHAT and CDR2 FQNNGV. The CDR3 is CASSLLDGTYEQYF. CDR3 coding DNA: TGTGCCAGCAGCTTACTGGACGGGACCTACGAGCAGTACTTC. Full variable domain (outside the CDR3, taken from reference TRBV11-2 and TRBJ2-7): EAGVAQSPRYKIIEKRQSVAFWCNPISGHATLYWYQQILGQGPKLLIQFQNNGVVDDSQLPKDRFSAERLKGVDSTLKIQPAKLEDSAVYLCASSLLDGTYEQYFGPGTRLTVT.

This clonotype showed up just a few times. In DNA form, the CDR3 reads TGTGCCAGCAGTTTAGGAGCGGTAGGAGAGACCCAGTACTTC. Amino acids: CASSLGAVGETQYF. V usage is TRBV27 and J usage is TRBJ2-5, with D possibly matching TRBD2 (5 bases). The V end was cut by 2 bases, the J end by 4 bases, with 11 bases between. Germline CDR1 and CDR2: MNHEY and SMNVEV (reference sequence). The CDR3 runs 14 residues.

This clonotype showed up many times. V and J are TRBV9 and TRBJ2-1; 10 bases fit TRBD2. Germline trimming cut 4 bases from V and 0 bases from J; bases unmatched to any gene: 16. CDR1 is SGDLS and CDR2 is YYNGEE in the germline V gene. The CDR3 extends over 20 amino acids. Here the CDR3 DNA reads TGTGCCAGCAGCCCAGTAGGGGGGACTAGCGTCTCCAGCTCCTACAATGAGCAGTTCTTC. Translation: CASSPVGGTSVSSSYNEQFF.